This T cell receptor (beta chain) was recovered during a study of PD-1 blockade in mismatch repair-deficient tumors (dated by TCRdb to 2017 to 2019). Describing the broader study: Between September 2013 and September 2016, the trial enrolled about 93 consecutive patients with 12 mismatch repair-deficient cancer types, every one of whom had been previously treated and was progressing. Deep sequencing of TCR CDR3 regions was used to track tumor-associated T cell clones in peripheral blood of patients responding to PD-1 blockade.

Results and caveats for the whole study, not just this receptor: Tumor-resident clones, often undetectable in blood before treatment, expanded rapidly after pembrolizumab and then contracted, generally before radiologic responses.

This clone was seen only once. Its antigen is not yet known. No base qualities exist here, and no much larger clone lies one base off it. Mismatch repair deficiency was established in every enrolled patient by polymerase chain reaction or immunohistochemistry. A few patients who responded to pembrolizumab therapy underwent TCR sequencing. The phase II trial prospectively evaluated PD-1 blockade with pembrolizumab in advanced mismatch repair-deficient cancers, independent of tissue of origin. Peripheral blood T cell samples were serially collected before and at multiple times after PD-1 blockade was started. Blood sampling times were reported as weeks after the first pembrolizumab dose. As encoded in the germline V gene, CDR1 is MNHNS while CDR2 is SASEGT. A distance of 6 bases separates the germline ends of V and J, which lose 6 bases and 3 bases respectively. The CDR3, from cysteine to phenylalanine, totals 13 residues. The sequence is cut down to CDR3 DNA, 39 bases in frame from base 1.

The library was prepared using the immunoSEQ multiplex PCR assay. Entries here come from immuneACCESS through TCRdb and include only in-frame sequences with V and J called. Some clones fail to appear in such tables; in the studies checked, an unresolved V gene covers under half of the shortfall, and the cause of the remainder is unknown. Within this sample are fewer than 25,000 clones, with roughly 80% of them counted one time only. The top ten clonotypes cover 1.2% to 1.5% of the sample. This clonotype originated in an adult with mismatch repair-deficient cancer. This specimen was PBMCs, taken 52 weeks after starting pembrolizumab. The rearranged segments are TRBV6-1 and TRBJ1-6; a weak D assignment points to TRBD1 (5 bases agree). This receptor has the CDR3 CASSGHYNSPLHF. The DNA reads TGTGCCAGCAGCGGACACTATAATTCACCCCTCCACTTT.